These 4 T cell receptor beta chains were all obtained from the same sample, sequenced in a study of blood T cell repertoires in COVID-19 (dated by TCRdb to 2020 to 2022). Libraries were constructed by the immunoSEQ multiplex PCR assay. TCRdb provides this immuneACCESS table in a form limited to in-frame rearrangements. Some clones are lacking; in checked studies, under half of them reflect an unresolved V gene, and why the rest are absent is not known. Here the sample has about 140,000 clones; around four fifths occur a single time. The ten top clones hold around 1.4% of the sample. The sample consisted of peripheral blood. The receptors were sampled from a human donor in a cohort sampled during active COVID-19.

DNA of the CDR3: TGTGCCAGCAGTTACTCAGGTGGTCTAGGTGCCGGGGAGCTGTTTTTT. It codes for CASSYSGGLGAGELFF. The chain carries TRBV6-6 and TRBJ2-2; D remains ambiguous. V was trimmed by 0 bases and J by 6 bases, leaving 14 bases between them. Germline CDR1 MNHNY, CDR2 SVGAGI (reference sequence). CDR3 length: 16 amino acids.

This chain connects TRBV6-5 to TRBJ1-5, with 8 bases aligning to TRBD1. This CDR3 spans 14 amino acids. Germline CDR1 reads MNHEY; CDR2 reads SVGAGI. With V trimmed by 7 bases and J by 3 bases, 5 bases remained unmatched. The CDR3 coding sequence is TGTGCCAGCACCTACAGGGGGAACAATCAGCCCCAGCATTTT. Translated: CASTYRGNNQPQHF.

The CDR3 is CASSWTSGDNEQFF. Written as DNA, the CDR3 is TGTGCCAGCAGTTGGACTAGCGGAGACAATGAGCAGTTCTTC. J is TRBJ2-1 and V is TRBV6-6, with 10 bases lining up with TRBD2. The trim removed 4 bases at V and 5 bases at J, leaving 2 bases unmatched. CDR3 length equals 14 residues. CDR1 is MNHNY, CDR2 SVGAGI, per germline (reference sequence).

The chain combines TRBV20-1 with TRBJ2-1; no firm D call. Germline V lookup: CDR1 DFQATT, CDR2 SNEGSKA (reference sequence). CDR3 length: 11 amino acids. As DNA, the CDR3 is TGCAGCACATCATTGGAGCTTGAGCAGTTCTTC. Protein: CSTSLELEQFF.